This T cell receptor beta chain appears in the sequencing data of a study of T-cell reconstitution after alpha-beta-depleted transplantation in children. Library preparation (for TCRbeta) was performed with unique molecular identifiers. TCRdb redid the calling of the PCR reads with MiXCR, one entry per CDR3 protein. The sample shows about 980,000 distinct CDR3 sequences, about 31% of them seen only once. Findings and caveats of the study: Several hundred expanded graft clones reportedly were the source of alpha-beta T cells about two months after transplant. Elevated TCRbeta diversity at day 60 was traced, in some patients, to surviving recipient T cells and thymic progenitors. Hyperexpanded clones declined; after one year, newly produced T cells mostly supplied diversity.

To note about this clonotype: Its antigen is undetermined.

V was cut by 4 bases and J by 0 bases, with 9 bases left in between. This CDR3 is 13 amino acids long. Germline V lookup: CDR1 SQVTM, CDR2 ANQGSEA. The sequenced sample was PBMCs, mostly from graft donor cells, obtained 360 days after TCRalphabeta/CD19-depleted stem cell transplant. The clonotype originates from a boy in the first two years of life who had a stem cell transplant for SCID, so the T cells may come from the graft donor. The V and J genes are TRBV29-1 and TRBJ1-1; D is ambiguous. The CDR3 DNA sequence: TGCAGCGTTGGTCCCCGCCTGAACACTGAAGCTTTCTTT. This sequence encodes CSVGPRLNTEAFF.